Detailed here is one T cell receptor (beta chain). What it binds is not known. By 5'RACE template switching, TCR cDNA was produced, with a universal primer site and UMIs added in the process. From the 5' RACE reads, TCRdb called clonotypes with MiXCR, one entry per CDR3 protein. The sample yields approximately 510,000 distinct CDR3 sequences, 21% seen once. Looked up from germline, CDR1 is MGHRA and CDR2 is YSYEKL. There are 14 residues in the CDR3. Trimming cost V 1 base and J 5 bases, with 11 bases left between them. This sample is drawn from a study of T cells after yellow fever vaccination. Notes on the study in general: Shared CD4/CD8 clonotypes were a small share, likely from convergent recombination. Primary-vaccination clones mostly resurfaced post-booster (roughly 97% CD4, more than 85% CD8).

The sequence came from a man between 18 and 35 years old who received the YFV17D yellow fever vaccine. The specimen comprised PBMCs, sampled about 20 days after the first yellow fever vaccination. The V call is TRBV4-1, the J call TRBJ1-2, with D tentatively TRBD1 (5 bases). CDR3 nucleotides: TGCGCCAGCAGCCAAGTCGATGGGGGATATGGCTACACCTTC. Translating gives CASSQVDGGYGYTF.